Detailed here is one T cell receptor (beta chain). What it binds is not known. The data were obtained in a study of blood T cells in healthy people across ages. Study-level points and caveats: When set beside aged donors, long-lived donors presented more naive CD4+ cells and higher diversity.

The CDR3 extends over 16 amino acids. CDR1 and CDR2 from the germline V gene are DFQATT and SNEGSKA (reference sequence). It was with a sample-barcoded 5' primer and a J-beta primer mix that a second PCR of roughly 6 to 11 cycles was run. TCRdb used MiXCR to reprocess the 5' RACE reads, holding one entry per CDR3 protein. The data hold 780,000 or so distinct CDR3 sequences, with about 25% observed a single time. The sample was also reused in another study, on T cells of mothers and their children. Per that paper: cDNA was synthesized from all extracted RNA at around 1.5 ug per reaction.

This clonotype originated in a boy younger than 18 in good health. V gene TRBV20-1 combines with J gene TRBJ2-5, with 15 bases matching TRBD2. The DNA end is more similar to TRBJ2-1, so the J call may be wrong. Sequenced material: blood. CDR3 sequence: CSARVWTSGRAGEQFF. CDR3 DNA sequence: TGCAGTGCTAGAGTTTGGACTAGCGGGAGGGCCGGTGAGCAGTTCTTC.